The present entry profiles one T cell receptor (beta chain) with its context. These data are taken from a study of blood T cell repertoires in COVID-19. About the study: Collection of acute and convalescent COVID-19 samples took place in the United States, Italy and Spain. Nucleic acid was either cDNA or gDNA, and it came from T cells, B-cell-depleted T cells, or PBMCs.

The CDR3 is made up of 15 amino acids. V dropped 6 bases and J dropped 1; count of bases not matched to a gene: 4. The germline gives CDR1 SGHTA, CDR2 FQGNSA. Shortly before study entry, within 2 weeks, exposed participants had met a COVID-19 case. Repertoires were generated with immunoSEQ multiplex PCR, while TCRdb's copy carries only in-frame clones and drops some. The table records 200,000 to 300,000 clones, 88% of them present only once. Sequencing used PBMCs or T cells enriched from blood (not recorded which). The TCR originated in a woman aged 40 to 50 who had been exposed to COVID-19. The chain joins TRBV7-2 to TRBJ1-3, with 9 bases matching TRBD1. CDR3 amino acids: CASRTGGASGNTIYF. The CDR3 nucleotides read TGTGCCAGCAGAACAGGGGGCGCATCTGGAAACACCATATATTTT.